The 16 T cell receptor beta chains below were found in one sample sequenced in a study of OX40 agonist ivuxolimab in advanced cancers. Clones were read by immunoSEQ multiplex PCR, and TCRdb kept only the in-frame ones, dropping some. The table shows about 37,000 clones, with about 90% occurring only once. The specimen comprised CD4+ or CD8+ T cells sorted from blood, sampled in a trial of the OX40 agonist ivuxolimab. All receptors derive from an adult with an advanced solid tumor such as melanoma, head and neck, liver or kidney cancer.

The chain joins TRBV5-1 to TRBJ2-1; D perhaps matches TRBD1 (5 bases). V dropped 0 bases and J dropped 6 bases, with 10 bases sitting between them. Germline values: CDR1 SGHRS, CDR2 YFSETQ. This CDR3 comprises 14 residues. The CDR3 is CASSLGTFLNEQFF. CDR3 in DNA: TGCGCCAGCAGCTTGGGGACATTTCTCAATGAGCAGTTCTTC. Full variable domain (remainder filled in from reference TRBV5-1 and TRBJ2-1): KAGVTQTPRYLIKTRGQQVTLSCSPISGHRSVSWYQQTPGQGLQFLFEYFSETQRNKGNFPGRFSGRQFSNSRSEMNVSTLELGDSALYLCASSLGTFLNEQFFGPGTRLTVL.

This sequence joins TRBV25-1 and TRBJ1-1, with D possibly matching TRBD1 (5 bases). Between the trimmed V and J ends, which lost 3 bases and 0 bases, there was a span of 11 bases. This CDR3 has 15 residues. Germline V gives CDR1 MGHDK, CDR2 SYGVNS. DNA for the CDR3: TGTGCCAGCAGTGATCAGGGAGGGGTGAACACTGAAGCTTTCTTT. Residues: CASSDQGGVNTEAFF.

This clone is categorized as medium-sized. The chain combines TRBV4-1 with TRBJ1-4; a possible D gene is TRBD1 (5 bases). This CDR3 is built from 15 residues. Trimming removed 1 base from V and 6 bases from J, with 12 bases in between. Germline loops: CDR1 MGHRA, CDR2 YSYEKL. The DNA for the CDR3 is TGCGCCAGCAGCCAAGCAAACGGGGGACATGAAAAACTGTTTTTT. Translating it yields CASSQANGGHEKLFF.

This sequence joins TRBV10-3 and TRBJ1-2, with D possibly matching TRBD1 (5 bases). Trimming removed 7 bases at V and 1 base at J, with 19 bases between. Germline V gene lookup returns CDR1 ENHRY and CDR2 SYGVKD. The CDR3 is 16 residues long. CDR3 coding DNA: TGTGCCATCACCGAGACAGTGCCAGCCCTTAACTATGGCTACACCTTC. This translates into CAITETVPALNYGYTF.

This clone appeared once. The V gene is TRBV7-8, the J gene TRBJ1-1, with D uncertain. The CDR3 sequence is 11 residues long. Trimming removed 5 bases at V and 5 bases at J, with 6 bases between. Germline-derived CDR1 and CDR2 are SGHVS and FQNEAQ. The CDR3 region is CASSAGTEAFF. The CDR3 region has the DNA TGTGCCAGCAGCGCGGGGACTGAAGCTTTCTTT.

The CDR3 sequence: CASSQGQGNTIYF. CDR3 bases: TGTGCCAGCAGCCAGGGACAGGGAAACACCATATATTTT. J is TRBJ1-3 and V is TRBV5-6; the match to TRBD1 covers 7 bases. Per the germline V gene, CDR1 is SGHDT and CDR2 is YYEEEE. This CDR3 is built from 13 residues. V shed 4 bases, J shed 4 bases, and the junction held 2 bases outside the gene matches.

The rearrangement uses TRBV27 and TRBJ2-6; D is unresolved. Germline V lookup: CDR1 MNHEY, CDR2 SMNVEV (reference sequence). V was shortened by 6 bases and J by 4 bases, with 22 bases between the two germline ends. The CDR3 sequence is 18 residues long. CDR3: CASSPRPIPEAGANVLTF. The CDR3 coding sequence is TGTGCCAGCAGCCCCCGGCCCATTCCTGAAGCGGGGGCCAACGTCCTGACTTTC. The variable domain in full, completed from reference TRBV27 and TRBJ2-6, reads EAQVTQNPRYLITVTGKKLTVTCSQNMNHEYMSWYRQDPGLGLRQIYYSMNVEVTDKGDVPEGYKVSRKEKRNFPLILESPSPNQTSLYFCASSPRPIPEAGANVLTFGAGSRLTVL.

In DNA form, the CDR3 reads TGTGCCAGCAGACCTTTCAAGATCTCCTACGAGCAGTACTTC. This codes for CASRPFKISYEQYF. The gene calls are TRBV27 and TRBJ2-7; D unresolved. Trimming shortened V by 6 bases and J by 0 bases, and 12 bases separated the two germline ends. Per germline, CDR1 MNHEY and CDR2 SMNVEV (reference sequence). The CDR3 contains 14 residues.

V is TRBV6-5 and J is TRBJ2-5, with 8 bases aligning to TRBD2. Trimming removed 4 bases from V and 1 base from J; junction bases left unmatched: 5. Germline CDR1 MNHEY, CDR2 SVGAGI. The CDR3 loop spans 15 amino acids. The CDR3 loop is CASSSVAGIQETQYF. The CDR3 region has the DNA TGTGCCAGCAGTTCCGTAGCGGGGATCCAAGAGACCCAGTACTTC.

The CDR3 nucleotides are TGTGCCAGCAGCGGGACCTACGAGCAGTACTTC. Translated, it gives CASSGTYEQYF. This chain joins TRBV6-5 and TRBJ2-7, with a possible D match to TRBD2 (5 bases). Trimming left V 6 bases short and J 2 bases short, with 5 bases between. Germline V gene sequence: CDR1 MNHEY, CDR2 SVGAGI. The CDR3 extends over 11 amino acids.

V usage is TRBV6-6 and J usage is TRBJ2-7; a weak D match, TRBD2 (5 bases). CDR1 is MNHNY, CDR2 SVGAGI, per germline (reference sequence). The CDR3 totals 12 residues. V was shortened by 4 bases and J by 5 bases, with 9 bases between the two germline ends. CDR3 protein: CASSSLVNEQYF. In DNA form, the CDR3 reads TGTGCCAGCAGTTCACTAGTAAACGAGCAGTACTTC.

The J gene is TRBJ2-7, the V gene TRBV6-5; D gene unclear. CDR3 length: 15 residues. V dropped 2 bases and J dropped 0 bases, with 11 bases sitting between them. Germline-derived CDR1 and CDR2 are MNHEY and SVGAGI. The CDR3 reads CASSYESDDSYEQYF. Written as DNA, the CDR3 is TGTGCCAGCAGTTACGAGTCGGACGACTCCTACGAGCAGTACTTC.

The gene calls are TRBV4-1 and TRBJ2-7, with TRBD2 as a possible D gene (7 bases). The CDR3 is 15 residues long. Germline assignment: CDR1 MGHRA and CDR2 YSYEKL. V lost 1 base and J lost 6, with 16 bases in between. This CDR3 is CASSQVQGGAAEQYF. The CDR3 DNA reads TGCGCCAGCAGCCAAGTACAGGGAGGGGCCGCCGAGCAGTACTTC.

DNA for the CDR3: TGCGCCAGCAGTCAATCAGGACAGGGGGATTACTCTGGAAACACCATATATTTT. Translating gives CASSQSGQGDYSGNTIYF. The genes are TRBV23-1 and TRBJ1-3; TRBD1 matches at 10 bases. TRBV23-1 is assigned to the ORF class and has an uncertain function. The trim removed 0 bases at V and 0 bases at J, leaving 5 bases unmatched. This CDR3 has 18 amino acids.

The chain is built from TRBV27 and TRBJ2-7, with D possibly TRBD2 on 6 matching bases. Looked up from germline, CDR1 is MNHEY and CDR2 is SMNVEV (reference sequence). Between the trimmed V and J ends, which lost 2 bases and 6 bases, there was a span of 8 bases. The CDR3 totals 12 residues. CDR3 sequence reads: CASSLRGSEQYF. The CDR3 DNA reads TGTGCCAGCAGTTTACGGGGGTCCGAGCAGTACTTC.

V and J are TRBV6-4 and TRBJ2-1, with D possibly matching TRBD1 (5 bases). This CDR3 comprises 13 residues. Germline-derived CDR1 and CDR2 are MRHNA and SNTAGT. V lost 0 bases, J lost 5 bases, and 5 bases lay in between. CDR3 in DNA: TGTGCCAGCAGTGACTCGGACAACAATGAGCAGTTCTTC. Its translation is CASSDSDNNEQFF.